One sample yielded the 5 T cell receptor beta chains listed below, sequenced in a study of shared clonotypes between healthy human individuals. Assay used: immunoSEQ multiplex PCR; TCRdb lists only in-frame clones, some missing. Seen here are about 530,000 clones, approximately 79% observed once, and the top ten hold around 13%. Material: PBMCs. The receptors originated from a woman aged 35 to 49 in good health. Some clones in this sample may be carry-over from other donors' samples.

With regard to this clone: Within the sample, other DNA sequences also encode this same CDR3. V is TRBV19 and J is TRBJ2-3, with D unresolved. Trimming took off 3 bases at V and 2 bases at J, with 3 bases between the two ends. CDR1 is LNHDA and CDR2 is SQIVND in the germline V gene (reference sequence). The CDR3 covers 12 residues. As DNA, the CDR3 is TGTGCCAGTAGTATGTCCACAGATACGCAGTATTTT. This gives the protein CASSMSTDTQYF.

This clone came up a few times. This rearrangement joins TRBV5-5 to TRBJ1-4; D not resolved. The CDR3 contains 16 residues. The V end lost 5 bases, the J end lost 0 bases, and 14 bases lay between the germline ends. Germline-derived CDR1 and CDR2 are SGHKS and YYEKEE (reference sequence). CDR3 nucleotides: TGTGCCAGCAGACTAGAAGACGCAGCAACTAATGAAAAACTGTTTTTT. Translation gives CASRLEDAATNEKLFF.

The CDR3 coding sequence is TGTGCCAGCAGCACGGGGACAGGGCAGAACACTGAAGCTTTCTTT. It is translated as CASSTGTGQNTEAFF. The chain combines TRBV21-1 with TRBJ1-1; the table calls TRBD1, which could not be checked here. TRBV21-1 is flagged as a pseudogene. The length of the CDR3 is 15 residues.

The V call is TRBV6-5, the J call TRBJ2-1; D is perhaps TRBD2 (6 bases). The CDR3 loop spans 14 amino acids. Trimming removed 6 bases at V and 3 bases at J, with 12 bases between. Germline CDR1 is MNHEY and CDR2 is SVGAGI. The CDR3 sequence: CASRSGFLYNEQFF. The CDR3 DNA reads as TGTGCCAGCAGAAGCGGGTTCCTCTACAATGAGCAGTTCTTC.

As regards this clone: This sample includes further DNA sequences coding for the same CDR3. J is TRBJ2-7 and V is TRBV7-2; 12 bases are shared with TRBD2. The CDR3 length is 16 residues. Germline CDR1 reads SGHTA; CDR2 reads FQGNSA. The V and J ends lost 1 base and 1 base, in that order; junction bases with no gene match: 2. The CDR3 sequence is CASSLEGTSGSYEQYF. DNA of the CDR3: TGTGCCAGCAGCTTAGAAGGGACTAGCGGGTCCTACGAGCAGTACTTC.